One T cell receptor (beta chain) is described in this entry. These data originate in a study of T cell changes during pregnancy in multiple sclerosis. This CDR3 spans 15 amino acids. Trimming removed 2 bases from V and 6 bases from J; junction bases left unmatched: 5. Germline lookup yields CDR1 SGHAT and CDR2 FQNNGV. Generated by immunoSEQ multiplex PCR, the TCRdb table keeps only in-frame clones and is missing some. Of roughly 100,000 clones listed, 91% are singletons. This clonotype was sampled from a female donor with multiple sclerosis, enrolled in a pregnancy study. Sample: peripheral blood, taken before pregnancy. The rearrangement joins TRBV11-2 to TRBJ2-1; 9 bases map to TRBD2. Here the CDR3 reads CASSLKLAGFNEQFF. In nucleotides, the CDR3 is TGTGCCAGCAGCTTAAAACTAGCGGGTTTCAATGAGCAGTTCTTC. Complete variable domain (other parts from reference TRBV11-2 and TRBJ2-1): EAGVAQSPRYKIIEKRQSVAFWCNPISGHATLYWYQQILGQGPKLLIQFQNNGVVDDSQLPKDRFSAERLKGVDSTLKIQPAKLEDSAVYLCASSLKLAGFNEQFFGPGTRLTVL.